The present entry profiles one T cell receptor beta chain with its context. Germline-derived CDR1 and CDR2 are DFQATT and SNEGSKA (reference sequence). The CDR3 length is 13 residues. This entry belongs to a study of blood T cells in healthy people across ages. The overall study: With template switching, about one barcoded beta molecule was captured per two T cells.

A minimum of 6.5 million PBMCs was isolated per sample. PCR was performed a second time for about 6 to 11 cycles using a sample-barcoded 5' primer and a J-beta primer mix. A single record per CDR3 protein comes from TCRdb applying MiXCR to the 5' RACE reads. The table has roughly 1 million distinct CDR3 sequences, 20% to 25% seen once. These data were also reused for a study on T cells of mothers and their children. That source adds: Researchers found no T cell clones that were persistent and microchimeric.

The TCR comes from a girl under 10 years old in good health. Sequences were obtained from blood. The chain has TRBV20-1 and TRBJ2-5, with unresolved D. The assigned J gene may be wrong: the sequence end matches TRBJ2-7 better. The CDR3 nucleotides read TGCAGTGCTGGATCGGTGAAGTCCTACGAGCAGTACTTC. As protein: CSAGSVKSYEQYF.